This T cell receptor beta chain was captured in a study of blood T cell repertoires in COVID-19. The wider study: Samples taken during acute and convalescent COVID-19 were collected in the United States, Italy and Spain. PBMCs, B-cell-depleted T cells, or T cells were the source of the cDNA or gDNA that made up the material.

V lost 4 bases, J lost 5 bases, and 2 bases stayed unmatched. The germline CDR1 and CDR2 sequences are KGHDR and SFDVKD. The CDR3 sequence is 13 residues long. Sequencing used immunoSEQ multiplex PCR; TCRdb keeps in-frame clones, though not all of them. The sample has some 97,000 clones, about nine tenths seen once. The chain links TRBV24-1 to TRBJ2-3; 7 bases fit TRBD1. This receptor was taken from a man between 65 and 80 years old with acute or convalescent COVID-19. Material: peripheral blood. The CDR3 region has the DNA TGTGCCACCAGTGAATGGACAGGAGATACGCAGTATTTT. Its translation: CATSEWTGDTQYF.